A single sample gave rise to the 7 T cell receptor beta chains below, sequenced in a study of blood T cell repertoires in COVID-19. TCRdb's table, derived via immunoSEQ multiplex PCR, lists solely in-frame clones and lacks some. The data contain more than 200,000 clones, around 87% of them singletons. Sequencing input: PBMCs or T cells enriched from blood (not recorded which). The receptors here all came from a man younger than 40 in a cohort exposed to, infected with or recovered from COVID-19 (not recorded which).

The CDR3, as DNA: TGTGCCAGTAGTATACGTCGAGGGAGTCGTGAAAAACTGTTTTTT. As protein: CASSIRRGSREKLFF. The chain has TRBV19 and TRBJ1-4; D gene uncertain. CDR3 size: 15 residues. Trimming took 2 bases from V and 7 from J, leaving 14 bases between them. CDR1 is LNHDA, CDR2 SQIVND, per germline (reference sequence).

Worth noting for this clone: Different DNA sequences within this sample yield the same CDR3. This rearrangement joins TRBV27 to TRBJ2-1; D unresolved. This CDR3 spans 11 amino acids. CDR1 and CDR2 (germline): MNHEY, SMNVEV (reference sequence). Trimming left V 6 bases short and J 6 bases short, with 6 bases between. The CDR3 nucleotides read TGTGCCAGCAGCTTTTCCAATGAGCAGTTCTTC. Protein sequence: CASSFSNEQFF.

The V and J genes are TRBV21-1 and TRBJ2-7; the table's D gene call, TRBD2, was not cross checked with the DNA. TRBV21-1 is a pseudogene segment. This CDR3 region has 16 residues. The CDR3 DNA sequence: TGTGCCAGCAGCGGCCCGTGGGACCAGGGAGGGTACGAGCAGTACTTC. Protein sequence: CASSGPWDQGGYEQYF.

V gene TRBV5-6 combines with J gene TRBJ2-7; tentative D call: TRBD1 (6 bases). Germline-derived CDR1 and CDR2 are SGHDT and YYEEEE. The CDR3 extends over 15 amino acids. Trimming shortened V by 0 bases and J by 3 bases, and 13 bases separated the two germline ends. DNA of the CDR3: TGTGCCAGCAGCTTGGGCTCAGGGGAACTCTACGAGCAGTACTTC. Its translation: CASSLGSGELYEQYF.

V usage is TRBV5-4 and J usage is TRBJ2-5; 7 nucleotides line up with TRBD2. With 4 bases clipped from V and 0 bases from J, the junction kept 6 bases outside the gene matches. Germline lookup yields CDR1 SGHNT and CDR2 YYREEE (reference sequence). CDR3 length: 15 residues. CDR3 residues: CASSVRREYQETQYF. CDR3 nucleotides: TGTGCCAGCAGCGTCCGGCGGGAGTACCAAGAGACCCAGTACTTC.

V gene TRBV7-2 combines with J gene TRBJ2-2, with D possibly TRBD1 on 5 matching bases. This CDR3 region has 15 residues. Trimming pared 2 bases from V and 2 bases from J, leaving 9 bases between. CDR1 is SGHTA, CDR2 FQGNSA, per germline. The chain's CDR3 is CASSLSRANTGELFF. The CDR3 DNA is TGTGCCAGCAGCTTAAGCAGGGCCAACACCGGGGAGCTGTTTTTT.

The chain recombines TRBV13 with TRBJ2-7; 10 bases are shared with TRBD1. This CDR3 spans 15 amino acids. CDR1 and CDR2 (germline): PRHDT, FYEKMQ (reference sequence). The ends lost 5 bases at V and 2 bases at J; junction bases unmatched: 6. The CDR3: CASSPAGTGAYEQYF. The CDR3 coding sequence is TGTGCCAGCAGCCCCGCGGGGACAGGGGCCTACGAGCAGTACTTC.